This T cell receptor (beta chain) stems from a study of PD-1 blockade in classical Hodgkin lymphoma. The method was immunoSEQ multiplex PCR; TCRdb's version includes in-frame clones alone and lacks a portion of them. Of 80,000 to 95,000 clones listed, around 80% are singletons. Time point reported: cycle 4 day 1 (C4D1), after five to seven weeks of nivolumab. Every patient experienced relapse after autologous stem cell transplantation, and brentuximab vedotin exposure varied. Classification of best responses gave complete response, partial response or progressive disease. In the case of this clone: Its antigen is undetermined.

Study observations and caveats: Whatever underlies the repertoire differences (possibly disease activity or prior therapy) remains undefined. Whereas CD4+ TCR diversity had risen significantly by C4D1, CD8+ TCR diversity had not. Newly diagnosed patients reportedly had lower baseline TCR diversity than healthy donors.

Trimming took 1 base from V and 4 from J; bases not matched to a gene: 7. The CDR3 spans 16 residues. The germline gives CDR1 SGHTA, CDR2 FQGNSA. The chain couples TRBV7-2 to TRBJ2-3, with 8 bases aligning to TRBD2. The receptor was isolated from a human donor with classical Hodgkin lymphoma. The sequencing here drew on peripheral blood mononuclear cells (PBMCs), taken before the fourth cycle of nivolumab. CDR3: CASSLGGASGSDTQYF. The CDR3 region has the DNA TGTGCCAGCAGCTTAGGGGGGGCTAGCGGGTCAGATACGCAGTATTTT.